A selection of T cell receptor beta chains follows, all from one sample in a study of OX40 agonist ivuxolimab in advanced cancers. Generated by immunoSEQ multiplex PCR, the TCRdb table keeps only in-frame clones and is missing some. The sample lists more than 65,000 clones, about three quarters occurring once. The input for sequencing was CD4+ or CD8+ T cells sorted from blood, taken in a trial of the OX40 agonist ivuxolimab. Receptors originate from an adult with an advanced solid tumor such as melanoma, head and neck, liver or kidney cancer. Each CDR3 is given with its conserved first and last residue. D genes are given only for firm matches. Expanded clones are given a class, and other clones once, few, many or no size at all.

abundance | j_gene | v_gene | d_gene | CDR3nt | CDR3aa
NA | TRBJ1-5 | TRBV6-1 | NA | TGTGCCAGCAGTGAATTGGAGTTCTCACGTCAGCCCCAGCATTTT | CASSELEFSRQPQHF
NA | TRBJ2-2 | TRBV5-4 | TRBD2 | TGTGCCAGCAGCTTTTCAGCGGGGGGGTACACCGGGGAGCTGTTTTTT | CASSFSAGGYTGELFF
NA | TRBJ2-1 | TRBV6-1 | TRBD2 | TGTGCCAGCAGTGAAACTAGCGGGAGTAATGAGCAGTTCTTC | CASSETSGSNEQFF
NA | TRBJ2-3 | TRBV14 | NA | TGTGCCAGCAGCCAAAATAAGTGGACCCCGCAGTATTTT | CASSQNKWTPQYF
NA | TRBJ2-1 | TRBV6-5 | NA | TGTGCCAGCAGTTACTCGAGGAGGGTAGATGAGCAGTTCTTC | CASSYSRRVDEQFF
NA | TRBJ1-5 | TRBV6-6 | NA | TGTGCCAGCAGTTCCAGTGGACTGGGGCCCCAGCATTTT | CASSSSGLGPQHF
NA | TRBJ2-5 | TRBV7-6 | NA | TGTGCCAGCAGCTTATCCCGCCAGATTCAAGAGACCCAGTACTTC | CASSLSRQIQETQYF
NA | TRBJ2-1 | TRBV6-6 | TRBD2 | TGTGCCAGCAGTAGCCCCGGACTAGCGGGAGATGAGCAGTTCTTC | CASSSPGLAGDEQFF
NA | TRBJ2-1 | TRBV9 | NA | TGTGCCAGCAGCGTAGATTGGCAGGACGGATACAATGAGCAGTTCTTC | CASSVDWQDGYNEQFF
NA | TRBJ2-7 | TRBV7-9 | NA | TGTGCCAGCAGCCGGAGGGTGGTGTCCGAGCAGTACTTC | CASSRRVVSEQYF
NA | TRBJ2-3 | TRBV4-1 | NA | TGCGCCAGCAGCCAAGACGGTCCCCCAGCGGAGCAGTCGGATACGCAGTATTTT | CASSQDGPPAEQSDTQYF
NA | TRBJ1-2 | TRBV18 | NA | TGTGCCAGCTCACCACCCGGCAGGCCGTCTGGCTACACCTTC | CASSPPGRPSGYTF
medium-sized | TRBJ2-1 | TRBV2 | TRBD1 | TGTGCCAGCAGTCCGACAGGGAATCCTGAGCAGTTCTTC | CASSPTGNPEQFF
NA | TRBJ2-7 | TRBV7-9 | NA | TGTGCCAGCAGCTTAAGCCAGGGCCCCTACGAGCAGTACTTC | CASSLSQGPYEQYF
NA | TRBJ2-2 | TRBV30 | NA | TGTGCCTTAGGCCGTTCCCATACCGGGGAGCTGTTTTTT | CALGRSHTGELFF
NA | TRBJ1-5 | TRBV6-6 | NA | TGTGCCAGCAGCCCTACCGGACGGGACAATCAGCCCCAGCATTTT | CASSPTGRDNQPQHF